This T cell receptor beta chain is drawn from a study of tumor-infiltrating lymphocytes in oesophageal squamous cell carcinoma. From the PCR reads, TCRdb called clonotypes with MiXCR, one entry per CDR3 protein. The sample carries over 14,000 distinct CDR3 sequences, roughly 47% recorded once. This CDR3 has 17 residues. Germline CDR1 reads SGHVS; CDR2 reads FQNEAQ. The sequenced material came from blood. This sequence originates from a male donor with esophageal squamous cell carcinoma. The chain recombines TRBV7-8 with TRBJ2-7; perhaps TRBD1 as D (6 bases). The tail of the sequence fits TRBJ2-1 better, so the J call may be wrong. The DNA for the CDR3 is TGTGCCAGCAGCTTAGTGGGTGGTCAGGGGATGGGCGATGAGCAGTTCTTC. Protein product: CASSLVGGQGMGDEQFF.